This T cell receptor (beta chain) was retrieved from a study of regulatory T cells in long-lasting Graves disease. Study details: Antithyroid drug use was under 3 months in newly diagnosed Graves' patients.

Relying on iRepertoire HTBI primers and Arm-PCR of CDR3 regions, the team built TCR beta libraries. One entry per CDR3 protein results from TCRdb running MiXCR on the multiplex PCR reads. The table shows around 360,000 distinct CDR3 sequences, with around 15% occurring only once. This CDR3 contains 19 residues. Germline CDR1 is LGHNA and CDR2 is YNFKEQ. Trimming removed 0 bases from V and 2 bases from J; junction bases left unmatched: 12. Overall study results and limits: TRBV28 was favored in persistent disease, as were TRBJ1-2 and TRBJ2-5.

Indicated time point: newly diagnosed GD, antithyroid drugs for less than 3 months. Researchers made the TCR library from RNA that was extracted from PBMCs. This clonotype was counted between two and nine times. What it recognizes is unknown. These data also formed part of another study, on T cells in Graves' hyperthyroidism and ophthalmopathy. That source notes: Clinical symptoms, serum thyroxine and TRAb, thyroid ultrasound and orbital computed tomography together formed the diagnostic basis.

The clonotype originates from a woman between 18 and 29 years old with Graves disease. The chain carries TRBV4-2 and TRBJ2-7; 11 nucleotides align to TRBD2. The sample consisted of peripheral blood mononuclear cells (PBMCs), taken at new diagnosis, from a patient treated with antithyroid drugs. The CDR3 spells CASSQEGAGLAAFTYEQYF. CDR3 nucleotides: TGTGCCAGCAGCCAAGAGGGGGCGGGACTAGCGGCCTTTACCTACGAGCAGTACTTC.